The 29 T cell receptor beta chains listed next were all sequenced from one sample in a study of shared T cell receptors in the human thymus. The assay was immunoSEQ multiplex PCR, and TCRdb's table has in-frame clones only and misses some. The data contain 720,000 or so clones, 70% to 90% of them seen just once; the ten biggest clones take up around 0.0094%. This sample also belongs to another study, concerning human thymus T cells.

Sequenced input: thymocytes. These receptors were taken from a girl less than two years old with a congenital heart defect.

The table lists this clone with a count of one. The genes are TRBV2 and TRBJ2-5; the match to TRBD2 covers 8 bases. The trim removed 1 base at V and 7 bases at J, leaving 11 bases unmatched. Per germline, CDR1 SNHLY and CDR2 FYNNEI. The CDR3 consists of 16 residues. In DNA form, the CDR3 reads TGTGCCAGCAGTGAAGGGGGGACTAGGGGAGGTGGGACCCAGTACTTC. Amino acid sequence: CASSEGGTRGGGTQYF.

The chain employs TRBV5-1 and TRBJ1-4; perhaps TRBD1 as D (6 bases). V lost 3 bases and J lost 8, with 35 bases in between. The germline gives CDR1 SGHRS, CDR2 YFSETQ. The CDR3 totals 21 residues. CDR3 bases: TGCGCCAGCAGCTGCACTGGATGTATTGGGGAGGGGGGACGCGCAGGAGAAAAACTGTTTTTT. Residues: CASSCTGCIGEGGRAGEKLFF. The variable domain in full, completed from reference TRBV5-1 and TRBJ1-4, reads KAGVTQTPRYLIKTRGQQVTLSCSPISGHRSVSWYQQTPGQGLQFLFEYFSETQRNKGNFPGRFSGRQFSNSRSEMNVSTLELGDSALYLCASSCTGCIGEGGRAGEKLFFGSGTQLSVL.

This clone occurred once. The V and J genes are TRBV18 and TRBJ1-1; possibly TRBD1 for D (5 bases). Germline assignment: CDR1 KGHSH and CDR2 LQKENI. Trimming shortened V by 3 bases and J by 3 bases, and 11 bases separated the two germline ends. CDR3 length: 14 residues. This CDR3 reads CASSPGGKDTEAFF. The CDR3 DNA sequence: TGTGCCAGCTCACCTGGGGGGAAGGACACTGAAGCTTTCTTT.

This chain connects TRBV20-1 to TRBJ1-1; D is undetermined. V lost 7 bases, J lost 8 bases, and 14 bases lay in between. Germline lookup yields CDR1 DFQATT and CDR2 SNEGSKA (reference sequence). This CDR3 comprises 11 residues. Here the CDR3 DNA reads TGCAGTGGCGAGGGAGCTGAAGAAGCTTTCTTT. It translates to CSGEGAEEAFF.

The V and J genes are TRBV5-1 and TRBJ1-4; TRBD1 matches 7 bases. Unmatched junction bases numbered 4, after V lost 5 bases and J lost 0 bases. The CDR3 extends over 15 amino acids. From germline, CDR1 is SGHRS and CDR2 YFSETQ. CDR3 sequence: CASRGTATTNEKLFF. The DNA for the CDR3 is TGCGCCAGCAGGGGGACAGCAACAACTAATGAAAAACTGTTTTTT. The full variable domain, its missing parts supplied by reference TRBV5-1 and TRBJ1-4, is KAGVTQTPRYLIKTRGQQVTLSCSPISGHRSVSWYQQTPGQGLQFLFEYFSETQRNKGNFPGRFSGRQFSNSRSEMNVSTLELGDSALYLCASRGTATTNEKLFFGSGTQLSVL.

This chain links TRBV19 with TRBJ1-2; 7 bases map to TRBD1. The CDR3 runs 14 residues. Germline V gene lookup returns CDR1 LNHDA and CDR2 SQIVND (reference sequence). V lost 0 bases to trimming and J lost 6 bases; unmatched junction nucleotides: 4. The CDR3 DNA follows: TGTGCCAGTAGTATAGAGTTCAGGGGGAATGGCTACACCTTC. Its protein product is CASSIEFRGNGYTF.

This chain connects TRBV6-1 to TRBJ2-6; tentatively, D is TRBD2 (6 bases). This CDR3 has 16 amino acids. CDR1 is MNHNS and CDR2 is SASEGT in the germline V gene. V lost 2 bases and J lost 3, with 11 bases in between. CDR3 sequence (DNA): TGTGCCAGCAGTGAAAGTCGAGCGGGTGGGGCCAACGTCCTGACTTTC. Translation gives CASSESRAGGANVLTF.

The V and J genes are TRBV25-1 and TRBJ2-3; no definite D call. Germline CDR1 MGHDK, CDR2 SYGVNS. Trimming cost V 0 bases and J 3 bases, with 7 bases left between them. This CDR3 region has 14 residues. CDR3 in amino acids: CASSEYPRTDTQYF. The CDR3 DNA sequence: TGTGCCAGCAGTGAATACCCCCGGACAGATACGCAGTATTTT.

This clone was observed a single time. V is TRBV27 and J is TRBJ2-1; the match to TRBD2 covers 7 bases. V was pared by 0 bases and J by 12 bases, with 8 bases of the junction left unmatched. This CDR3 has 14 residues. The germline CDR1 and CDR2 sequences are MNHEY and SMNVEV (reference sequence). The CDR3 here is CASSLSEGSGVQFF. In DNA form, the CDR3 reads TGTGCCAGCAGTTTATCAGAGGGGAGCGGGGTGCAGTTCTTC.

This chain uses TRBV12-5 with TRBJ1-1; possibly TRBD1 for D (6 bases). Germline values: CDR1 LGHNT, CDR2 FRNRAP. CDR3 length equals 16 residues. V lost 2 bases, J lost 1 base, and 14 bases lay in between. DNA of the CDR3: TGTGCTAGTGGTTTGTCCCCGGGACACCAGAACACTGAAGCTTTCTTT. Its protein is CASGLSPGHQNTEAFF. The variable domain in full, with the rest retrieved from reference TRBV12-5 and TRBJ1-1, is DARVTQTPRHKVTEMGQEVTMRCQPILGHNTVFWYRQTMMQGLELLAYFRNRAPLDDSGMPKDRFSAEMPDATLATLKIQPSEPRDSAVYFCASGLSPGHQNTEAFFGQGTRLTVV.

The chain has TRBV11-2 and TRBJ2-1; 7 nucleotides align to TRBD1. The CDR3 is 18 amino acids. CDR1 is SGHAT, CDR2 FQNNGV, per germline. The junction had 14 bases not matched to a gene; V was cut back by 3 bases and J by 3 bases. The CDR3 sequence is CASSFRSFPDRHYNEQFF. CDR3 coding DNA: TGTGCCAGCAGCTTTAGGTCCTTCCCGGACAGGCACTACAATGAGCAGTTCTTC.

This sequence joins TRBV9 and TRBJ2-1, with D unresolved. The CDR3 is made up of 16 amino acids. Germline V CDR1 and CDR2: SGDLS, YYNGEE. Trimming stripped 1 base from V and 2 bases from J, with 13 bases between. The CDR3 loop reads CASSVSVKPTYNEQFF. The CDR3 coding sequence is TGTGCCAGCAGCGTAAGTGTTAAACCTACCTACAATGAGCAGTTCTTC.

This clone was picked up one time. The rearrangement links TRBV13 to TRBJ2-7; D is ambiguous. The CDR3 covers 13 residues. With 5 bases removed from V and 2 bases from J, the gap between germline ends came to 10 bases. The germline V gene has CDR1 PRHDT and CDR2 FYEKMQ (reference sequence). The CDR3 DNA reads as TGTGCCAGCAGCCGTGAAAGCACCTACGAGCAGTACTTC. Translating it yields CASSRESTYEQYF.

The genes are TRBV12-5 and TRBJ1-6; 10 bases agree with TRBD1. Germline CDR1 LGHNT, CDR2 FRNRAP. The CDR3 extends over 18 amino acids. V trimming: 1 base; J trimming: 7 bases; junction bases outside the gene matches: 10. The CDR3 DNA reads TGTGCTAGTGGTTTGGGTCCCTTAGGGACAGGGGAAAATTCACCCCTCCACTTT. Translating gives CASGLGPLGTGENSPLHF. The full variable domain, completed using reference TRBV12-5 and TRBJ1-6, is DARVTQTPRHKVTEMGQEVTMRCQPILGHNTVFWYRQTMMQGLELLAYFRNRAPLDDSGMPKDRFSAEMPDATLATLKIQPSEPRDSAVYFCASGLGPLGTGENSPLHFGNGTRLTVT.

CDR3 coding DNA: TGCAGTGGGCACTACCGGCGCAGCTACACCTTC. This translates into CSGHYRRSYTF. This chain uses TRBV20-1 with TRBJ1-2; D gene uncertain. This CDR3 comprises 11 residues. Deletions cut 7 bases from V and 9 bases from J, with 15 bases between. Germline V gene sequence: CDR1 DFQATT, CDR2 SNEGSKA (reference sequence).

The chain links TRBV27 to TRBJ2-7; TRBD1 agrees at 9 bases. The CDR3 has 14 residues. Germline V gene lookup returns CDR1 MNHEY and CDR2 SMNVEV (reference sequence). J lost 3 bases, V lost 5 bases, and 5 bases had no gene match. The CDR3 nucleotides read TGTGCCAGCAGTCCGGGACAGGGTATCTACGAGCAGTACTTC. Translation: CASSPGQGIYEQYF.

The V call is TRBV5-1, the J call TRBJ1-4, with a tentative D call TRBD1 (6 bases). This CDR3 is built from 14 residues. The germline CDR1 and CDR2 sequences are SGHRS and YFSETQ. Trimming took 2 bases from V and 8 from J, leaving 13 bases between them. This CDR3 reads CASSFGTGNEKLFF. In DNA form, the CDR3 reads TGCGCCAGCAGCTTCGGTACAGGGAACGAAAAACTGTTTTTT.

The chain recombines TRBV5-6 with TRBJ1-5; D might be TRBD1 (6 bases). CDR1 SGHDT and CDR2 YYEEEE come from the germline V gene. V lost 5 bases and J lost 0, with 21 bases in between. CDR3 length: 18 amino acids. As DNA, the CDR3 is TGTGCCAGCAGTTCCTTGGGGGACATTATGGATAGCAATCAGCCCCAGCATTTT. It codes for CASSSLGDIMDSNQPQHF.

The gene calls are TRBV5-1 and TRBJ1-1; tentative D call: TRBD1 (6 bases). Trimming cost V 4 bases and J 0 bases, with 22 bases left between them. This CDR3 contains 18 residues. Germline V gene lookup returns CDR1 SGHRS and CDR2 YFSETQ. In nucleotides, the CDR3 is TGCGCCAGCAGCGCAAGCAGAACCGTTGGACAGATGAACACTGAAGCTTTCTTT. Encoded protein: CASSASRTVGQMNTEAFF.

The genes are TRBV6-6 and TRBJ1-2; D remains unclear. The CDR3 spans 15 residues. CDR1 and CDR2 from the germline V gene are MNHNY and SVGAGI (reference sequence). Trimming removed 4 bases from V and 0 bases from J, with 12 bases in between. Here the CDR3 reads CASSSSRAANYGYTF. CDR3 coding DNA: TGTGCCAGCAGTTCCTCGAGGGCAGCTAACTATGGCTACACCTTC.

The chain joins TRBV4-3 to TRBJ2-3; 8 nucleotides agree with TRBD1. Germline V lookup: CDR1 LGHNA, CDR2 YSLEER. The V gene end was trimmed by 0 bases and the J gene end by 4 bases; junction bases not matched to a gene: 6. The CDR3 has 16 amino acids. The DNA for the CDR3 is TGCGCCAGCAGCCAAGATCTCTCCAGGGGGCCAGATACGCAGTATTTT. Translated: CASSQDLSRGPDTQYF.

This chain joins TRBV29-1 and TRBJ1-1; D unresolved. The V gene's germline CDR1 is SQVTM and CDR2 ANQGSEA. Trimming pared 3 bases from V and 1 base from J, leaving 12 bases between. The length of the CDR3 is 14 residues. The CDR3 DNA reads as TGCAGCGTTGACGAGCCGGGAACGAACACTGAAGCTTTCTTT. The encoded protein is CSVDEPGTNTEAFF.

This clone was observed a single time. The gene calls are TRBV19 and TRBJ1-4; TRBD1 is a possible D gene (6 bases). CDR3 size: 14 residues. Germline CDR1 is LNHDA and CDR2 is SQIVND (reference sequence). With 4 bases removed from V and 4 bases from J, the gap between germline ends came to 10 bases. The CDR3 is CASSTIGGNEKLFF. Here the CDR3 DNA reads TGTGCCAGTAGTACTATAGGGGGTAATGAAAAACTGTTTTTT.

Concerning this clone itself: Germline is not matched at one junction end, which may reflect a read error. The chain links TRBV7-2 to TRBJ2-7, with TRBD1 as a possible D gene (5 bases). The CDR3 length is 8 residues. Germline lookup yields CDR1 SGHTA and CDR2 FQGNSA. Here the CDR3 reads CASSSDNF. The CDR3 nucleotides are TGTGCCAGCAGCTCGGACAACTTC.

The chain has TRBV19 and TRBJ2-2; tentatively, D is TRBD2 (5 bases). The length of the CDR3 is 15 residues. Trimming left V 7 bases short and J 3 bases short, with 15 bases between. CDR1 and CDR2 (germline): LNHDA, SQIVND (reference sequence). The DNA for the CDR3 is TGTGCCAGTATAAGTCCCGGGGTGGACACCGGGGAGCTGTTTTTT. Translating gives CASISPGVDTGELFF.

The rearrangement joins TRBV5-6 to TRBJ1-3; 10 nucleotides align to TRBD1. CDR3 length: 18 residues. Unmatched junction bases numbered 8, after V lost 2 bases and J lost 0 bases. Germline V gene sequence: CDR1 SGHDT, CDR2 YYEEEE. Here the CDR3 DNA reads TGTGCCAGCAGCTTCCTCCGGGGACAGGGGAACTCTGGAAACACCATATATTTT. Translated: CASSFLRGQGNSGNTIYF.

There are a few counts of this clone. The CDR3 loop reads CASSQEDRGRVRVRTSGNTIYF. The DNA for the CDR3 is TGCGCCAGCAGCCAAGAGGACAGGGGGCGAGTACGGGTAAGAACCTCTGGAAACACCATATATTTT. V is TRBV4-1 and J is TRBJ1-3; 11 positions match TRBD1. Germline CDR1 reads MGHRA; CDR2 reads YSYEKL. After removal of 0 bases from V and 0 bases from J, the junction contained 16 bases not matched to a gene. The CDR3 sequence is 22 residues long.

This clone was recorded only once. The V gene is TRBV10-1, the J gene TRBJ1-2; TRBD1 might be the D (5 bases). V lost 5 bases, J lost 4 bases, and 11 bases lay in between. From germline, CDR1 is WNHNN and CDR2 SYGVQD (reference sequence). The CDR3 totals 13 residues. CDR3 nucleotide sequence: TGCGCCAGCAGTTTCGGGGGTGGCTATGGCTACACCTTC. It specifies CASSFGGGYGYTF.

This clone was counted a few times. The gene calls are TRBV25-1 and TRBJ2-5; TRBD1 agrees at 8 bases. The germline CDR1 and CDR2 sequences are MGHDK and SYGVNS. The V gene end was trimmed by 10 bases and the J gene end by 4 bases; junction bases not matched to a gene: 8. The CDR3 extends over 13 amino acids. This CDR3 reads CATKTGDGETQYF. The CDR3 DNA reads TGTGCCACCAAGACAGGGGACGGAGAGACCCAGTACTTC.